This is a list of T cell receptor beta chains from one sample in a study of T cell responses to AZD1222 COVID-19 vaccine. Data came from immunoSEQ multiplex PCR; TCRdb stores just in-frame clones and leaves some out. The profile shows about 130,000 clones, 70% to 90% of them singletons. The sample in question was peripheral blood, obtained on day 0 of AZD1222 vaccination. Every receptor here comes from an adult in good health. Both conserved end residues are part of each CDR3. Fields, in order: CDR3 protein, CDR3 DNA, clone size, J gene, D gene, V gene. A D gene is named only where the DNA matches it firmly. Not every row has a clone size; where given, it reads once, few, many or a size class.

CDR3 protein: CASSPGLQETQYF
CDR3 DNA: TGTGCCAGCTCACCAGGGTTACAAGAGACCCAGTACTTC
clone size: -
J gene: TRBJ2-5
D gene: -
V gene: TRBV18

CDR3 protein: CASSEGPVSYEQYF
CDR3 DNA: TGTGCCAGCAGTGAAGGGCCAGTATCCTACGAGCAGTACTTC
clone size: -
J gene: TRBJ2-7
D gene: -
V gene: TRBV6-1

CDR3 protein: CASSRSDRTYEQYF
CDR3 DNA: TGTGCCAGCAGCCGGAGCGACAGGACCTACGAGCAGTACTTC
clone size: -
J gene: TRBJ2-7
D gene: -
V gene: TRBV3-1/TRBV3-2

CDR3 protein: CASGGRGFRADTQYF
CDR3 DNA: TGTGCCAGCGGGGGGAGGGGTTTCCGGGCAGATACGCAGTATTTT
clone size: -
J gene: TRBJ2-3
D gene: TRBD2
V gene: TRBV27

CDR3 protein: CASSLAVTRTSTDTQYF
CDR3 DNA: TGTGCCAGCAGTCTCGCCGTGACTAGGACTAGCACAGATACGCAGTATTTT
clone size: -
J gene: TRBJ2-3
D gene: -
V gene: TRBV11-3

CDR3 protein: CASSLGGARTEAFF
CDR3 DNA: TGTGCCAGCAGCTTAGGGGGGGCGCGTACTGAAGCTTTCTTT
clone size: -
J gene: TRBJ1-1
D gene: -
V gene: TRBV7-6

CDR3 protein: CASSVGPTGSGTGELFF
CDR3 DNA: TGTGCCAGCAGCGTAGGGCCCACAGGTTCGGGTACCGGGGAGCTGTTTTTT
clone size: once
J gene: TRBJ2-2
D gene: -
V gene: TRBV9

CDR3 protein: CASSIIGSYEQYF
CDR3 DNA: TGTGCCAGTAGTATCATTGGCAGCTACGAGCAGTACTTC
clone size: once
J gene: TRBJ2-7
D gene: -
V gene: TRBV19

CDR3 protein: CASSAKTGNYNEQFF
CDR3 DNA: TGCGCCAGCAGCGCTAAGACAGGGAACTACAATGAGCAGTTCTTC
clone size: once
J gene: TRBJ2-1
D gene: TRBD1
V gene: TRBV5-1

CDR3 protein: CASSPLTTTNEKLFF
CDR3 DNA: TGTGCCAGCAGCCCCCTGACAACAACTAATGAAAAACTGTTTTTT
clone size: large
J gene: TRBJ1-4
D gene: -
V gene: TRBV7-8

CDR3 protein: CASSLNSPNTGELFF
CDR3 DNA: TGTGCCAGCAGCTTAAACAGTCCGAACACCGGGGAGCTGTTTTTT
clone size: -
J gene: TRBJ2-2
D gene: -
V gene: TRBV13

CDR3 protein: CASSPRDSGANVLTF
CDR3 DNA: TGTGCCAGTAGTCCCCGGGACTCTGGGGCCAACGTCCTGACTTTC
clone size: -
J gene: TRBJ2-6
D gene: -
V gene: TRBV19

CDR3 protein: CASSLVLRPDEQYF
CDR3 DNA: TGTGCCAGCAGCTTAGTTCTACGGCCGGACGAGCAGTACTTC
clone size: -
J gene: TRBJ2-7
D gene: -
V gene: TRBV11-2

CDR3 protein: CASSQAGFGNQPQHF
CDR3 DNA: TGCGCCAGCAGCCAAGCAGGGTTCGGTAATCAGCCCCAGCATTTT
clone size: -
J gene: TRBJ1-5
D gene: -
V gene: TRBV4-1

CDR3 protein: CASSLWDDSYGYTF
CDR3 DNA: TGTGCCAGCAGTTTATGGGACGATTCATATGGCTACACCTTC
clone size: -
J gene: TRBJ1-2
D gene: -
V gene: TRBV28

CDR3 protein: CASSIWTSRGNEQFF
CDR3 DNA: TGTGCCAGTAGTATCTGGACAAGCCGAGGCAATGAGCAGTTCTTC
clone size: -
J gene: TRBJ2-1
D gene: -
V gene: TRBV19

CDR3 protein: CASSWTGSETQYF
CDR3 DNA: TGTGCCAGCAGTTGGACGGGTTCAGAGACCCAGTACTTC
clone size: -
J gene: TRBJ2-5
D gene: -
V gene: TRBV28

CDR3 protein: CATSRGQTESLTGELFF
CDR3 DNA: TGTGCCACCAGCAGGGGACAAACAGAATCCCTCACCGGGGAGCTGTTTTTT
clone size: -
J gene: TRBJ2-2
D gene: -
V gene: TRBV15